The entry that follows covers one TCR beta chain sequence. Stated time point: peripheral blood 6 weeks after treatment start. This sample was included in a study of PD-L1 blockade in urothelial cancer. Study-level background: Anywhere from 0 to 3 prior chemotherapy regimens had been received by patients. Once treatment had started, blood was analyzed at 3 weeks (second dose) and again at 6 weeks.

The germline CDR1 and CDR2 sequences are LNHDA and SQIVND (reference sequence). The CDR3 runs 15 residues. V shed 11 bases, J shed 7 bases, and the junction held 18 bases outside the gene matches. Only in-frame clones appear in the TCRdb table, and some are missing; sequencing was by immunoSEQ multiplex PCR. The sample includes about 30,000 clones, roughly nine tenths of them seen just once. The chain has TRBV19 and TRBJ2-3; 7 bases map to TRBD2. This sequence was found in an elderly man with urothelial cancer. The sequences come from PBMCs, collected around atezolizumab (anti-PD-L1) treatment. The CDR3 DNA follows: TGTGCCTCCTCGGGGAGGGGCCCCGGTGTTAATACGCAGTATTTT. It yields the protein CASSGRGPGVNTQYF. Full variable domain (rest looked up from reference TRBV19 and TRBJ2-3): DGGITQSPKYLFRKEGQNVTLSCEQNLNHDAMYWYRQDPGQGLRLIYYSQIVNDFQKGDIAEGYSVSREKKESFPLTVTSAQKNPTAFYLCASSGRGPGVNTQYFGPGTRLTVL.